One sample yielded the 30 T cell receptor beta chains listed below, sequenced in a study of blood T cells in healthy people across ages. A second PCR, run for roughly 7 to 11 cycles, used a sample-barcoded 5' primer plus a J-beta primer mix. Via MiXCR, TCRdb re-called the 5' RACE reads, giving one row per CDR3 protein. This table holds 1.5 million to 2 million distinct CDR3 sequences, roughly 30% found once. The sequenced sample consisted of blood. The receptors originated from a young woman in good health.

In this sample, this clonotype turned up a few times. The chain is built from TRBV15 and TRBJ1-6, with D unresolved. This CDR3 comprises 15 residues. Germline CDR1 is LNHNV and CDR2 is YYDKDF (reference sequence). Trimming left V 0 bases short and J 7 bases short, with 10 bases between. The chain's CDR3 is CATSREGRPNSPLHF. CDR3 sequence (DNA): TGTGCCACCAGCAGAGAAGGCAGACCAAATTCACCCCTCCACTTT.

The table lists this clonotype with many counts. The chain's CDR3 is CATRGDSGSAYEQYF. Here the CDR3 DNA reads TGTGCCACCCGGGGGGATAGCGGGAGCGCCTACGAGCAGTACTTC. The rearrangement uses TRBV10-3 and TRBJ2-7, with 9 bases lining up with TRBD2. CDR1 is ENHRY and CDR2 is SYGVKD in the germline V gene. Germline trimming cut 10 bases from V and 2 bases from J; bases unmatched to any gene: 12. This CDR3 is 15 amino acids long.

This clonotype was counted only a few times. V and J are TRBV6-2 or TRBV6-3 and TRBJ2-3; D perhaps matches TRBD2 (5 bases). Per the germline V gene, CDR1 is MNHEY and CDR2 is SVGEGT. The V and J ends lost 2 bases and 2 bases respectively, with 14 bases between them. This CDR3 has 16 amino acids. CDR3 coding DNA: TGTGCCAGCAGTTACACCCGACGGGAAGTCACAGATACGCAGTATTTT. Its protein is CASSYTRREVTDTQYF.

In its sample, this clonotype was seen many times. V is TRBV10-3 and J is TRBJ2-7, with 7 bases lining up with TRBD2. The CDR3 extends over 15 amino acids. CDR1 and CDR2 from the germline V gene are ENHRY and SYGVKD. Germline trimming cut 3 bases from V and 2 bases from J; bases unmatched to any gene: 7. In DNA, the CDR3 is TGTGCCATCAGTGACCGGCTAGCGGAAACCTACGAGCAGTACTTC. Its protein product is CAISDRLAETYEQYF.

A few counts support this clonotype. V is TRBV7-9 and J is TRBJ2-1, with unresolved D. Germline-derived CDR1 and CDR2 are SEHNR and FQNEAQ (reference sequence). V was trimmed by 10 bases and J by 7 bases, leaving 20 bases between them. CDR3 size: 14 residues. This chain's CDR3 is CATKDGVAWNEQFF. CDR3 DNA sequence: TGTGCCACCAAGGATGGGGTGGCGTGGAATGAGCAGTTCTTC.

This clonotype was observed many times. The chain is built from TRBV12-3 or TRBV12-4 and TRBJ2-7, with 9 bases that match TRBD1. The CDR3 sequence is 15 residues long. V lost 3 bases and J lost 5; bases outside the gene matches: 8. For the CDR3, the DNA is TGTGCCAGCAGTTTCTCAGGGACAGGGCCCAACGAGCAGTACTTC. It is translated as CASSFSGTGPNEQYF.

This clonotype turned up a few times. This sequence joins TRBV20-1 and TRBJ2-1, with 12 bases identical to TRBD1. Germline trimming cut 7 bases from V and 8 bases from J; bases unmatched to any gene: 12. CDR3 length: 15 amino acids. CDR1 and CDR2 (germline): DFQATT, SNEGSKA (reference sequence). This CDR3 reads CSVISGTGGSHEQFF. CDR3 bases: TGCAGTGTCATCTCCGGGACAGGGGGCTCCCATGAGCAGTTCTTC.

In regard to this clonotype: It may be a read error: a sequence one base away is much more abundant. The chain carries TRBV12-3 or TRBV12-4 and TRBJ2-7, with D uncertain. Trimming cost V 3 bases and J 2 bases, with 11 bases left between them. The CDR3 consists of 14 residues. CDR3 residues: CASSLPNYPYEQYF. The CDR3 DNA sequence: TGTGCCAGCAGTTTGCCGAATTATCCCTACGAGCAGTACTTC.

V usage is TRBV6-5 and J usage is TRBJ2-1, with 7 bases that match TRBD2. Germline trimming cut 0 bases from V and 10 bases from J; bases unmatched to any gene: 9. This CDR3 comprises 15 residues. Germline V CDR1 and CDR2: MNHEY, SVGAGI. The CDR3 region is CASSYSETSRDEQFF. The CDR3 bases are TGTGCCAGCAGTTACTCGGAGACTAGCCGAGACGAGCAGTTCTTC.

CDR3: CASRESLGTQYF. The DNA of the CDR3 is TGTGCCAGCCGTGAGAGCCTTGGTACGCAGTATTTT. The chain has TRBV12-3 or TRBV12-4 and TRBJ2-3; D is undetermined. Trimming stripped 8 bases from V and 8 bases from J, with 14 bases between. This CDR3 has 12 amino acids.

Concerning this clonotype: At one boundary the junction diverges from the germline segment, which might be a read error. The V call is TRBV12-3 or TRBV12-4, the J call TRBJ1-6, with 8 bases identical to TRBD1. CDR3 size: 14 residues. DNA of the CDR3: TGTGCCAGCTCCTCCGGGACAGGTTTTTCACTCCTCCACTTT. Translation gives CASSSGTGFSLLHF.

The rearrangement uses TRBV18 and TRBJ1-1; no clear D. V was clipped by 5 bases and J by 1 base, with 5 bases between them. Germline V gene data show CDR1 as KGHSH and CDR2 as LQKENI. The length of the CDR3 is 12 residues. CDR3 region: CASSKANTEAFF. In nucleotides, the CDR3 is TGTGCCAGCTCAAAGGCGAACACTGAAGCTTTCTTT.

V usage is TRBV20-1 and J usage is TRBJ1-2; 7 bases align to TRBD1. The germline gives CDR1 DFQATT, CDR2 SNEGSKA (reference sequence). V trimming: 6 bases; J trimming: 2 bases; junction bases outside the gene matches: 12. The CDR3 contains 15 residues. CDR3 amino acids: CSALWPTGDNYGYTF. As DNA, the CDR3 is TGCAGTGCACTCTGGCCTACAGGGGACAACTATGGCTACACCTTC.

This clonotype was detected only a few times. V gene TRBV5-1 combines with J gene TRBJ1-1; D is uncertain. The germline CDR1 and CDR2 sequences are SGHRS and YFSETQ. CDR3 length: 15 amino acids. Deletions cut 3 bases from V and 1 base from J, with 13 bases between. This CDR3 reads CASSSRPTQNTEAFF. Written as DNA, the CDR3 is TGCGCCAGCAGCTCACGACCGACTCAGAACACTGAAGCTTTCTTT.

Regarding this clonotype: One junction end does not reproduce the germline sequence, and a read error may be involved. The rearrangement links TRBV13 to TRBJ2-1; the match to TRBD2 covers 13 bases. This CDR3 has 17 amino acids. Looked up from germline, CDR1 is PRHDT and CDR2 is FYEKMQ (reference sequence). DNA for the CDR3: TGTGCCAGCAGCCCGAGGACTAGCGGGGGCTCCCACAATGAGCAGTTCTTC. The encoded protein is CASSPRTSGGSHNEQFF.

The CDR3 sequence is CASRPTGGVEAFF. The CDR3 nucleotides are TGTGCCAGCAGGCCGACAGGGGGAGTAGAAGCTTTCTTT. This chain uses TRBV7-2 with TRBJ1-1; the match to TRBD1 covers 9 bases. From germline, CDR1 is SGHTA and CDR2 FQGNSA. V dropped 6 bases and J dropped 8; count of bases not matched to a gene: 7. The CDR3 consists of 13 residues. The full variable domain, with the rest looked up from reference TRBV7-2 and TRBJ1-1, is GAGVSQSPSNKVTEKGKDVELRCDPISGHTALYWYRQSLGQGLEFLIYFQGNSAPDKSGLPSDRFSAERTGGSVSTLTIQRTQQEDSAVYLCASRPTGGVEAFFGQGTRLTVV.

This clonotype has a count of ten or more. The V and J genes are TRBV20-1 and TRBJ2-7; weak D call: TRBD2 (5 bases). The length of the CDR3 is 13 residues. Germline CDR1 is DFQATT and CDR2 is SNEGSKA (reference sequence). Between the trimmed V and J ends, which lost 3 bases and 3 bases, there was a span of 12 bases. CDR3 nucleotide sequence: TGCAGTGCTAGCGCAACTAGGCACTACGAGCAGTACTTC. It is translated as CSASATRHYEQYF.

V gene TRBV7-8 combines with J gene TRBJ1-2; no clear D gene. The V end lost 1 base, the J end lost 1 base, and 10 bases lay between the germline ends. CDR3 length: 15 amino acids. Per germline, CDR1 SGHVS and CDR2 FQNEAQ. CDR3 nucleotides: TGTGCCAGCAGCTTAGTGGGAGGAGTTAACTATGGCTACACCTTC. Translated: CASSLVGGVNYGYTF. The whole variable domain, filled in from reference TRBV7-8 and TRBJ1-2, reads GAGVSQSPRYKVAKRGQDVALRCDPISGHVSLFWYQQALGQGPEFLTYFQNEAQLDKSGLPSDRFFAERPEGSVSTLKIQRTQQEDSAVYLCASSLVGGVNYGYTFGSGTRLTVV.

The rearrangement joins TRBV12-3 or TRBV12-4 to TRBJ1-2; D unresolved. The CDR3 extends over 13 amino acids. With 6 bases removed from V and 6 bases from J, the gap between germline ends came to 14 bases. The CDR3 DNA sequence: TGTGCCAGCAGAATCTGGACTGATGATGGCTACACCTTC. Residues: CASRIWTDDGYTF.

This clonotype was observed a few times. The chain has TRBV11-1 and TRBJ2-1; D may be TRBD1 (5 bases). Trimming shortened V by 6 bases and J by 1 base, and 16 bases separated the two germline ends. Looked up from germline, CDR1 is SGHAT and CDR2 is FQDESV (reference sequence). There are 16 residues in the CDR3. The CDR3 spells CASSSQGLPSYNEQFF. CDR3 nucleotide sequence: TGTGCCAGCAGTTCGCAGGGTCTCCCGTCCTACAATGAGCAGTTCTTC.

Worth noting for this clonotype: A much larger clone is a single base away; this may be a read error. V is TRBV14 and J is TRBJ2-3; the D is unclear. Per the germline V gene, CDR1 is SGHDN and CDR2 is FVKESK. There are 12 residues in the CDR3. The CDR3 region is CTSSQGDTPQYF. In DNA form, the CDR3 reads TGTACCAGCAGCCAAGGAGATACCCCGCAGTATTTT.

There are a few counts of this clonotype. This chain links TRBV20-1 with TRBJ2-7; 11 bases line up with TRBD2. Trimming at V came to 1 base and at J to 1 base, leaving 6 bases not matched to a gene. This CDR3 is 16 amino acids long. The germline V gene has CDR1 DFQATT and CDR2 SNEGSKA (reference sequence). Written as DNA, the CDR3 is TGCAGTGCTAGAGTGGGTAGCGGGGGGGCGTCCTACGAGCAGTACTTC. Encoded protein: CSARVGSGGASYEQYF.

This clonotype was seen a handful of times. J is TRBJ2-1 and V is TRBV5-5, with a weak D call TRBD2 (6 bases). The V and J ends lost 2 bases and 5 bases respectively, with 14 bases between them. Per the germline V gene, CDR1 is SGHKS and CDR2 is YYEKEE (reference sequence). The CDR3 consists of 15 residues. CDR3 coding DNA: TGTGCCAGCAGCTTCGATCCTAGCGCCGACAATGAGCAGTTCTTC. Translated, it gives CASSFDPSADNEQFF.

This clonotype has at least ten counts. J is TRBJ2-7 and V is TRBV21-1; the D call in the table, TRBD1, was not verified against the DNA. TRBV21-1 is a recognized pseudogene. CDR3 size: 15 residues. Here the CDR3 DNA reads TGTGCCAGCAGCGCCTCCCACAGGGAACCCTACGAGCAGTACTTC. It specifies CASSASHREPYEQYF.

This chain connects TRBV2 to TRBJ2-1; D possibly uses TRBD1 or TRBD2 (5 bases each). V lost 6 bases to trimming and J lost 6 bases, with 27 bases between them. Germline values: CDR1 SNHLY, CDR2 FYNNEI. The CDR3 consists of 18 residues. DNA for the CDR3: TGTGCCAGCAGATCCCTTCTCGACAGTTACCGTCGGGGCAATGAGCAGTTCTTC. Protein product: CASRSLLDSYRRGNEQFF.

This clonotype was seen only a few times. This chain connects TRBV6-2 or TRBV6-3 to TRBJ2-2; possible D gene TRBD1, 5 bases. Trimming pared 5 bases from V and 1 base from J, leaving 8 bases between. The CDR3 consists of 14 residues. Per the germline V gene, CDR1 is MNHEY and CDR2 is SVGEGT. The CDR3 sequence: CASSDQGNTGELFF. DNA for the CDR3: TGTGCCAGCAGTGATCAGGGGAACACCGGGGAGCTGTTTTTT.

A few counts support this clonotype. The chain links TRBV29-1 to TRBJ2-1; possible D gene TRBD1, 5 bases. CDR3 length: 12 residues. The germline V gene has CDR1 SQVTM and CDR2 ANQGSEA. V was cut by 2 bases and J by 7 bases, with 9 bases left in between. The CDR3 coding sequence is TGCAGCGTTGAATCGGACACGAATGAGCAGTTCTTC. Translating gives CSVESDTNEQFF.

The chain uses TRBV7-9 and TRBJ2-7; D is uncertain. The CDR3 length is 13 residues. Germline-derived CDR1 and CDR2 are SEHNR and FQNEAQ (reference sequence). The ends were cut back, 5 bases at V and 2 bases at J, with 10 bases in the middle. CDR3 amino acids: CASSGRDPYEQYF. CDR3 sequence (DNA): TGTGCCAGCAGCGGACGTGACCCCTACGAGCAGTACTTC.

This clonotype has at least ten counts. The chain couples TRBV2 to TRBJ2-5; D is possibly TRBD2 (5 bases). The CDR3 spans 13 residues. Germline CDR1 SNHLY, CDR2 FYNNEI. V was cut by 6 bases and J by 4 bases, with 12 bases left in between. DNA of the CDR3: TGTGCCAGCAGCGGACTGGGGAGAGAGACCCAGTACTTC. Protein sequence: CASSGLGRETQYF.

The J gene is TRBJ2-1, the V gene TRBV11-2; 7 nucleotides line up with TRBD1. TRBJ2-7 explains the end of the DNA better; the J call may be wrong. Germline V gene lookup returns CDR1 SGHAT and CDR2 FQNNGV. There are 15 residues in the CDR3. The CDR3 DNA sequence: TGTGCCAGCAGCCGGGCAGGGGGTGGCTACAATGAGCAGTACTTC. It codes for CASSRAGGGYNEQYF.